The rows below give T cell receptor beta chains drawn from one sample of a study of shared clonotypes between healthy human individuals. Profiled with immunoSEQ multiplex PCR; TCRdb holds only in-frame clones, not every one. Of over 2,000,000 clones listed, 80% to 95% were seen once; the top ten hold approximately 1.6%. The specimen sequenced was naive CD8+ T cells from PBMCs. The receptor set was obtained from a man younger than 35 in good health. Some clones in this sample may be carry-over from other donors' samples. Each CDR3 is given with its conserved first and last residue. A D gene is named only where the DNA matches it firmly. Size is omitted from some rows. Given values are once, few, many or a class for expanded clones.

d_call clone_size j_call v_call cdr3_nt cdr3_aa
TRBD2 - TRBJ2-1 TRBV27 TGTGCCAGCAGTCCCGGGACTAGCGGGAGTCTCTACAATGAGCAGTTCTTC CASSPGTSGSLYNEQFF
TRBD1 - TRBJ2-7 TRBV28 TGTGCCAGCAGTACCCCCTGGACAGGCTACGAGCAGTACTTC CASSTPWTGYEQYF
- - TRBJ2-7 TRBV5-6 TGTGCCAGCAGCTTACCGAGTGACAGCTGGGGAGGCTACGAGCAGTACTTC CASSLPSDSWGGYEQYF
TRBD2 - TRBJ2-3 TRBV10-3 TGTGCCATCAGTGAGGGACCGGGACTAGCGAAACGTGTGGATACGCAGTATTTT CAISEGPGLAKRVDTQYF
- - TRBJ1-5 TRBV9 TGTGCCAGCAGTGGGGGTTCCAATCAGCCCCAGCATTTT CASSGGSNQPQHF
- - TRBJ2-7 TRBV19 TGTGCCAGTAGTATAGCCCTGTCGAGGAACTACGAGCAGTACTTC CASSIALSRNYEQYF
- - TRBJ2-7 TRBV9 TGTGCCAGCAGCGTAGAAGTTGGGGAGCAGTACTTC CASSVEVGEQYF
TRBD2 - TRBJ2-7 TRBV5-1 TGCGCCAGCAGCTTGACTAGCGCCTACGAGCAGTACTTC CASSLTSAYEQYF
TRBD1 - TRBJ1-2 TRBV29-1 TGCAGCGTTGAGACCCGGACAGGGGGCGGCTACACCTTC CSVETRTGGGYTF
TRBD1 - TRBJ1-4 TRBV7-9 TGTGCCAGCAGTATTCCGGGACAGGCCACTAATGAAAAACTGTTTTTT CASSIPGQATNEKLFF
- once TRBJ1-5 TRBV27 TGTGCCAGCGGCAGCAGGGATAGCAATCAGCCCCAGCATTTT CASGSRDSNQPQHF
- - TRBJ2-6 TRBV21-1 TGTGCCAGCAGCGGACGGACAGGAGACATCTCTGGGGCCAACGTCCTGACTTTC CASSGRTGDISGANVLTF
- - TRBJ2-7 TRBV29-1 TGCAGCGTTGGGCAGGACGTCTCCTACGAGCAGTACTTC CSVGQDVSYEQYF
- - TRBJ2-7 TRBV7-6 TGTGCCAGCAGCTTAGGTGGCAGGGGCTCCTACGAGCAGTACTTC CASSLGGRGSYEQYF
- - TRBJ2-5 TRBV28 TGTGCCACCAGAGAGCTAGCGGAGACCCAGTACTTC CATRELAETQYF
TRBD1 - TRBJ2-7 TRBV6-5 TGTGCCAGCAGTTACTCGCTACCGGGACAGGGTTCCGAGCAGTACTTC CASSYSLPGQGSEQYF
- - TRBJ2-7 TRBV7-8 TGTGCCAGCAGCTTATTGGAGGGAACAACCTACGAGCAGTACTTC CASSLLEGTTYEQYF
- - TRBJ2-7 TRBV27 TGTGCCAGCAGTAAGTCCCCCTACGAGCAGTACTTC CASSKSPYEQYF
TRBD2 - TRBJ2-7 TRBV27 TGTGCCAGCAGTTTTTTTGCGGGAGGGCCGGGCGACGAGCAGTACTTC CASSFFAGGPGDEQYF
- - TRBJ1-2 TRBV7-9 TGTGCCAGCAGCTTACCGGACCGGGGGGAGATGCTCTATGGCTACACCTTC CASSLPDRGEMLYGYTF
TRBD2 - TRBJ2-1 TRBV9 TGTGCCAGCAGCGTACAATTAGCGGGGTGGGGGAACAATGAGCAGTTCTTC CASSVQLAGWGNNEQFF
TRBD2 - TRBJ2-1 TRBV27 TGTGCCAGCAGGGGCGGGAGTTTATACAATGAGCAGTTCTTC CASRGGSLYNEQFF
TRBD2 - TRBJ2-7 TRBV27 TGTGCCAGCAGTTTATCGGTAGCGGGACAAGCCTACGAGCAGTACTTC CASSLSVAGQAYEQYF
TRBD2 once TRBJ2-3 TRBV28 TGTGCCAGCAGTTTGAAGTGGTTGCCTAGCGGGAGGTTGGTGGGCACAGATACGCAGTATTTT CASSLKWLPSGRLVGTDTQYF
- - TRBJ2-7 TRBV14 TGTGCCAGCAGCCATGCGGTACCCTACGAGCAGTACTTC CASSHAVPYEQYF
- - TRBJ2-7 TRBV5-1 TGCGCCAGCAGCTTGTTTGCCCGCGGGGAAATCTCCTACGAGCAGTACTTC CASSLFARGEISYEQYF
TRBD1 - TRBJ1-2 TRBV9 TGTGCCAGCAGCGGTGACAGGGGTGGCTACACCTTC CASSGDRGGYTF
- once TRBJ1-5 TRBV28 TGTGCCAGCAGTTTTTCGAGCAATCAGCCCCAGCATTTT CASSFSSNQPQHF
TRBD1 - TRBJ2-7 TRBV11-2 TGTGCCAGCAGCCCCCCCGACAGGGGGCCCTACGAGCAGTACTTC CASSPPDRGPYEQYF
- - TRBJ2-7 TRBV6-1 TGTGCCAGCAGTGAAGGGGTCAACACCTCCTACGAGCAGTACTTC CASSEGVNTSYEQYF
- - TRBJ1-1 TRBV6-6 TGTGCCAGCAAATTAGCCAGGAACACTGAAGCTTTCTTT CASKLARNTEAFF
- - TRBJ2-1 TRBV5-7 TGTGCCAGCAGCTGCAGGGTCAATGAGCAGTTCTTC CASSCRVNEQFF
- - TRBJ2-7 TRBV7-9 TGTGCCAGCAGCTTAGGAGGGGACTACGAGCAGTACTTC CASSLGGDYEQYF
- - TRBJ2-2 TRBV4-1 TGCGCCAGCAGCCAAGCAACAGGTTCCGGGCGGGAGCTGTTTTTT CASSQATGSGRELFF
- - TRBJ2-3 TRBV27 TGTGCCAGCAGTTTTCCGGGACCAGATGATACGCAGTATTTT CASSFPGPDDTQYF
- - TRBJ1-1 TRBV7-6 TGTGCCAGCAGCTTAGGGACCATGAACACTGAAGCTTTCTTT CASSLGTMNTEAFF
- - TRBJ2-5 TRBV14 TGTGCCAGCAGCCAAGATTACGGGGAGACCCAGTACTTC CASSQDYGETQYF
TRBD1 - TRBJ1-1 TRBV18 TGTGCCAGCTCACCAGACAGGGGATTGAACACTGAAGCTTTCTTT CASSPDRGLNTEAFF
- - TRBJ2-7 TRBV7-9 TGTGCCAGCAGCAGTAGACAGGTGGCGTACGAGCAGTACTTC CASSSRQVAYEQYF
- once TRBJ2-2 TRBV29-1 TGCAGCGTTGTGGTGCCAACCGGGGAGCTGTTTTTT CSVVVPTGELFF
- - TRBJ1-4 TRBV19 TGTGCCAGTACTCACCCGGGGCCGATCAACCATGAAAAACTGTTTTTT CASTHPGPINHEKLFF
TRBD1 - TRBJ2-7 TRBV5-4 TGTGCCAGCAGTATGGGACAGGGCTACGAGCAGTACTTC CASSMGQGYEQYF
- - TRBJ2-1 TRBV11-2 TGTGCCAGCAGCTTAGTCCGGACAGCGAGCTCCTACAATGAGCAGTTCTTC CASSLVRTASSYNEQFF
- - TRBJ2-7 TRBV10-3 TGTGCCATCAGTGAGTCAAAGGACTCCTTCTACGAGCAGTACTTC CAISESKDSFYEQYF
TRBD1 - TRBJ2-7 TRBV11-2 TGTGCCAGCAGCTTAGGTCCCCCGGACAGGTCTTACTCCTACGAGCAGTACTTC CASSLGPPDRSYSYEQYF
TRBD2 - TRBJ2-1 TRBV18 TGTGCCAGCTCCCCCACTAGCGGATTATACAATGAGCAGTTCTTC CASSPTSGLYNEQFF
- once TRBJ2-7 TRBV5-1 TGCGCCAGCAGCCCCCCTGGGGCAGTACCCTACGAGCAGTACTTC CASSPPGAVPYEQYF
- - TRBJ1-2 TRBV7-2 TGTGCCAGCAGCCCGAAAGTGCGGCCTGATGGCTACACCTTC CASSPKVRPDGYTF
- - TRBJ2-3 TRBV6-1 TGTGCCAGCAGTGAGCTAGGGTTCCCAGATACGCAGTATTTT CASSELGFPDTQYF
- - TRBJ1-5 TRBV7-9 TGTGCCAGCAGCCGGGGGCCAGCGATAGATCAGCCCCAGCATTTT CASSRGPAIDQPQHF
- once TRBJ2-7 TRBV4-3 TGCGCCAGCAGCCAAGGGACAGCCTCCTACGAGCAGTACTTC CASSQGTASYEQYF
- - TRBJ2-7 TRBV20-1 TGCAGTGCTAGGTCCTCCTACGAGCAGTACTTC CSARSSYEQYF
- - TRBJ2-7 TRBV13 TGTGCCAGCAGCCCCCGTAGAGCCGTATACGAGCAGTACTTC CASSPRRAVYEQYF
TRBD2 - TRBJ2-5 TRBV7-8 TGTGCCAGCAGCCCGCGACTAGCGGGAGGTGTAGAGACCCAGTACTTC CASSPRLAGGVETQYF
- - TRBJ1-4 TRBV11-2 TGTGCCAGCAGCTTCGTAAGGGGCGATGAAAAACTGTTTTTT CASSFVRGDEKLFF
- - TRBJ1-6 TRBV2 TGTGCCAGCAGTGACCGGGACTATAATTCACCCCTCCACTTT CASSDRDYNSPLHF
TRBD2 - TRBJ2-1 TRBV7-9 TGTGCCAGCAGCTACAGATCTCGACTAGCGGACCAGTTCTTC CASSYRSRLADQFF
- - TRBJ2-7 TRBV6-5 TGTGCCAGCAGTTCTTATGGTGGGCACAACTACGAGCAGTACTTC CASSSYGGHNYEQYF
TRBD1 - TRBJ2-6 TRBV6-1 TGTGCCAGCAGTGCCGATAGGACAGGGTGGTTCGGGGCCAACGTCCTGACTTTC CASSADRTGWFGANVLTF